This TCR beta chain was recovered during a study of T cell responses to AZD1222 COVID-19 vaccine. Study results and caveats: Across the whole spike, CD4 TCRs peaked at regions 160-218 and 743-854.

Method: immunoSEQ multiplex PCR; TCRdb's copy keeps in-frame clones and lacks some. The table lists 100,000 to 150,000 clones, 90% of them singletons, with around 4.5% in the top ten. V was pared by 2 bases and J by 6 bases, with 6 bases of the junction left unmatched. CDR1 is LGHNA and CDR2 is YSLEER in the germline V gene. This CDR3 has 15 amino acids. On this clone itself: Antigen unknown.

The TCR comes from an adult in good health. The rearrangement joins TRBV4-3 to TRBJ2-1; 8 bases are shared with TRBD1. The input for sequencing was peripheral blood, taken on day 0 of MenACWY control vaccination. CDR3 residues: CASSQLGQGGNEQFF. CDR3 bases: TGCGCCAGCAGCCAACTTGGACAGGGTGGCAATGAGCAGTTCTTC.